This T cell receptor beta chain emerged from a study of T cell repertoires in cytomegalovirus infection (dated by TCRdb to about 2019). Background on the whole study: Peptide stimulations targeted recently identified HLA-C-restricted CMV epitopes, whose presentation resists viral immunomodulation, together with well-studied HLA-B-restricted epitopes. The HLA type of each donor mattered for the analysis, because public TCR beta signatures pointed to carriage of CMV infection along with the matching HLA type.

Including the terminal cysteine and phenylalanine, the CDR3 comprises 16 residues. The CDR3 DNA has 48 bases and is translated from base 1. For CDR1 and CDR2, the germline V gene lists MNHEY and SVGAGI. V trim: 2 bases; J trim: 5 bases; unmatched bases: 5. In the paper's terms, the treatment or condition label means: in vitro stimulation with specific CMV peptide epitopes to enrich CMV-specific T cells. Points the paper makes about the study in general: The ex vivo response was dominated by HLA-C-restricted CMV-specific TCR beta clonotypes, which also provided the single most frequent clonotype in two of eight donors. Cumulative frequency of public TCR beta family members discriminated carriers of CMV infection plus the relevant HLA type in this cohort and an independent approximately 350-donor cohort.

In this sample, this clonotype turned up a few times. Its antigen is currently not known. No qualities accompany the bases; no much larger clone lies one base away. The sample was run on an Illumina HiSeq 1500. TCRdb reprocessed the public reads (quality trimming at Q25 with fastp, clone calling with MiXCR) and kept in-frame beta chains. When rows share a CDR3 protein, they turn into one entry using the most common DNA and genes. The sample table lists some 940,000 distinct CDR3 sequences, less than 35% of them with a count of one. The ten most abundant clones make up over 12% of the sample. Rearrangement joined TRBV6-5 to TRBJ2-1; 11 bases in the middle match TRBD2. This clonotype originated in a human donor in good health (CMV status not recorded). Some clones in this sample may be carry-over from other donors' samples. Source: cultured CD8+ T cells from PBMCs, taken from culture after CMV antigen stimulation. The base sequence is TGTGCCAGCAGTTACGGGGTAGCGGGGGGGAACAATGAGCAGTTCTTC. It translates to CASSYGVAGGNNEQFF.